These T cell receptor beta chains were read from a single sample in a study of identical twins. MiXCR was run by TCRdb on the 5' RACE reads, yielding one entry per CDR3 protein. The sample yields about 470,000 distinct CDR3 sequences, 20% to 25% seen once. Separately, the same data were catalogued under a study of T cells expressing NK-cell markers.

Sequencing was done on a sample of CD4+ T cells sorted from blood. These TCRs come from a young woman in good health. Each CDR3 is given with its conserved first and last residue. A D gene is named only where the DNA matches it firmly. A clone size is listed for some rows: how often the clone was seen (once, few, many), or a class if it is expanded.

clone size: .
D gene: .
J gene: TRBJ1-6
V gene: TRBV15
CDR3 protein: CATSRGSINSPLHF
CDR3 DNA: TGTGCCACCAGCAGAGGATCTATTAATTCACCCCTCCACTTT

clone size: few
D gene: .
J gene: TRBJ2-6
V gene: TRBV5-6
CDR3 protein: CASSLGRGGANVLTF
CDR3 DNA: TGTGCCAGCAGCTTGGGCAGGGGTGGGGCCAACGTCCTGACTTTC

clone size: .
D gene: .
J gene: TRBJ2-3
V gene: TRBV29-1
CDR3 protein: CSVDLQSGLDTQYF
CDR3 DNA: TGCAGCGTTGACCTACAAAGCGGTCTAGATACGCAGTATTTT

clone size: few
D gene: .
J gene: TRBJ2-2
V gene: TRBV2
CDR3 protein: CASSSGVVTGELFF
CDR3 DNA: TGTGCCAGCAGTTCAGGGGTAGTCACCGGGGAGCTGTTTTTT

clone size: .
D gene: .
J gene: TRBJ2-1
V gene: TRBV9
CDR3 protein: CASSAYQGSLGEQFF
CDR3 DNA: TGTGCCAGCAGCGCTTACCAAGGGTCCCTCGGAGAGCAGTTCTTC

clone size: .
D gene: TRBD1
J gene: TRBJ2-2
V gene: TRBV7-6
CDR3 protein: CASSRGTERIGELFF
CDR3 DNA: TGTGCCAGCAGCCGAGGGACAGAGAGGATCGGGGAGCTGTTTTTT

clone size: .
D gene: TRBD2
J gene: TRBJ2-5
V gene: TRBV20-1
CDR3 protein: CSARDRAGGLETQYF
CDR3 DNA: TGCAGTGCTAGAGACCGAGCGGGAGGGCTAGAGACCCAGTACTTC

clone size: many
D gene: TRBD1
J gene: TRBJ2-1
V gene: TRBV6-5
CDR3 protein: CASSSRSGTGPYNEQFF
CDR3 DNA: TGTGCCAGCAGTTCACGATCCGGGACAGGACCCTACAATGAGCAGTTCTTC

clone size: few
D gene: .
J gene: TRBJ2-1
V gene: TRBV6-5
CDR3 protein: CASSYSRVYNEQFF
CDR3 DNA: TGTGCCAGCAGTTACTCACGGGTCTACAATGAGCAGTTCTTC

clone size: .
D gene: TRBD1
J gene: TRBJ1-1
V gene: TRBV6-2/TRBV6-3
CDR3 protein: CASSKDRGVPTEAAFF
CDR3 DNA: TGTGCCAGCAGTAAGGACAGGGGTGTCCCTACTGAGGCCGCTTTCTTT

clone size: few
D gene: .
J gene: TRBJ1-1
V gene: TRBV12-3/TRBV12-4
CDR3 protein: CASSLADRGGAFF
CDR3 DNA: TGTGCCAGCAGTTTAGCGGATCGAGGTGGAGCTTTCTTT

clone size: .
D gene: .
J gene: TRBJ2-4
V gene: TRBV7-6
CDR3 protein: CASSLGPDTAKNIQYF
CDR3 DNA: TGTGCCAGCAGCTTAGGTCCGGATACGGCCAAAAACATTCAGTACTTC

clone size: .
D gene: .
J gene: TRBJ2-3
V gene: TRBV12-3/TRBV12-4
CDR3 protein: CASTGLSPTDTQYF
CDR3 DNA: TGTGCCAGCACGGGGCTCTCCCCCACAGATACGCAGTATTTT

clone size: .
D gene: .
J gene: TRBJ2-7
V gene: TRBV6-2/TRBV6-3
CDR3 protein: CASREMIGEQYF
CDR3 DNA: TGTGCCAGCAGGGAAATGATAGGGGAGCAGTACTTC

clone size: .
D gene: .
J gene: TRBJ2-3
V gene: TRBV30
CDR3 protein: CAWSDRYTQYF
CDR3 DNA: TGTGCCTGGAGCGACCGCTATACGCAGTATTTT

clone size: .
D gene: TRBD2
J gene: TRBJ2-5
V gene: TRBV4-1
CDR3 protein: CASSQRGRGVTRHSETQYF
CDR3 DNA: TGCGCCAGCAGCCAACGAGGGCGGGGGGTTACACGCCATTCGGAGACCCAGTACTTC

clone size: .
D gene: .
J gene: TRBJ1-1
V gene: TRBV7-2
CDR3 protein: CASSLEFATEAFF
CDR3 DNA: TGTGCCAGCAGCTTAGAGTTTGCCACTGAAGCTTTCTTT

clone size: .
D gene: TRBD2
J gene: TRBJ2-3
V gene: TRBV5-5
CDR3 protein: CASSLRLAGAGTDTQYF
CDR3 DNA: TGTGCCAGCAGCTTGCGTCTTGCGGGAGCAGGCACAGATACGCAGTATTTT

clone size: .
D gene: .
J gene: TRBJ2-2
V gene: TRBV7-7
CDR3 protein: CASSPSAGAGGELFF
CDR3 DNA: TGTGCTAGCAGCCCGTCGGCGGGGGCCGGCGGGGAGCTGTTTTTT

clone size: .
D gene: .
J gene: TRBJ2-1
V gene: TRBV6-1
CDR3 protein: CASSRGPMEGSNEQFF
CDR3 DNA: TGTGCCAGCAGTAGAGGGCCAATGGAGGGTTCCAATGAGCAGTTCTTC

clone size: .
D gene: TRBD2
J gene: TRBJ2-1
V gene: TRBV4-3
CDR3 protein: CASSPASGRYEQFF
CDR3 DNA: TGCGCCAGCAGCCCCGCTAGCGGGAGATATGAGCAGTTCTTC

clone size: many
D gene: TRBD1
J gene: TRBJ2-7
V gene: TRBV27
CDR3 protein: CASPSRDRDYEQYF
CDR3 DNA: TGTGCCAGTCCCTCCCGGGACAGGGACTACGAGCAGTACTTC

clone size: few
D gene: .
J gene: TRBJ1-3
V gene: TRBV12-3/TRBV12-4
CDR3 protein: CASSPAYSGNTIYF
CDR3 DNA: TGTGCCAGCAGTCCTGCCTACTCTGGAAACACCATATATTTT

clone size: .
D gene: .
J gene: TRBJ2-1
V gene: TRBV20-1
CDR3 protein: CSATSSGHLNNEQFF
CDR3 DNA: TGCAGTGCTACAAGCTCGGGACACCTTAACAATGAGCAGTTCTTC

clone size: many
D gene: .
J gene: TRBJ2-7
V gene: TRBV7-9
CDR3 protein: CASSLSGSSYEQYF
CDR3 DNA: TGTGCCAGCAGCTTAAGCGGAAGCTCCTACGAGCAGTACTTC

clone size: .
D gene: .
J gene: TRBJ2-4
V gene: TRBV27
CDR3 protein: CASSRAGAKNIQYF
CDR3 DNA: TGTGCCAGCAGTCGGGCGGGTGCCAAAAACATTCAGTACTTC

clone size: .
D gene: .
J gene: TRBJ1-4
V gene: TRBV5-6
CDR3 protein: CASSFTGIWEEPNEKLFF
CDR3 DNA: TGTGCCAGCAGCTTTACCGGGATATGGGAAGAGCCTAATGAAAAACTGTTTTTT

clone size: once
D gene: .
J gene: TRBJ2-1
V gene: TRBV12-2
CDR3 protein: CASRLERQSYNEQFF
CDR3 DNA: TGTGCAAGTCGCTTAGAGCGACAGTCCTACAATGAGCAGTTCTTC

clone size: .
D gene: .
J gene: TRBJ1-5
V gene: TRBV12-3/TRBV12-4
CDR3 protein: CASSPGKYSNQPQHF
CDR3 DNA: TGTGCCAGCAGTCCAGGGAAATATAGCAATCAGCCCCAGCATTTT

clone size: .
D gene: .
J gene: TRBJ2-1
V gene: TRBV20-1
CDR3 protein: CSASGTAGSSYNEQFF
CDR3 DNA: TGCAGTGCTAGCGGAACGGCGGGGAGCTCCTACAATGAGCAGTTCTTC

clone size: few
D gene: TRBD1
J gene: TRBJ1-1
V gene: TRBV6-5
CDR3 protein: CASSYVGTGGLNTEAFF
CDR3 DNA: TGTGCCAGCAGTTACGTAGGGACAGGGGGATTGAACACTGAAGCTTTCTTT

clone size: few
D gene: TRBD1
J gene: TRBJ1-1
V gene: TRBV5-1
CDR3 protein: CASSTRDRYTEAFF
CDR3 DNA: TGCGCCAGCAGCACCCGGGACAGGTACACTGAAGCTTTCTTT

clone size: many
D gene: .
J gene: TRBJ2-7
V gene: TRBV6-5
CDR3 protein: CASSYDNSYEQYF
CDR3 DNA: TGTGCCAGCAGTTACGACAACTCCTACGAGCAGTACTTC

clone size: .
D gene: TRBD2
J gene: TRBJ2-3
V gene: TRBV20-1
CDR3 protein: CSATDEREIGRGSTDTQYF
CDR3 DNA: TGCAGTGCTACCGACGAGCGGGAGATAGGGAGGGGGAGCACAGATACGCAGTATTTT

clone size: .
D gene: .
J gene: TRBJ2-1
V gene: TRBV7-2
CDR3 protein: CASSVDPRGRNDEQFF
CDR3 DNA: TGTGCCAGCAGCGTAGACCCGCGGGGTCGGAATGATGAGCAGTTCTTC

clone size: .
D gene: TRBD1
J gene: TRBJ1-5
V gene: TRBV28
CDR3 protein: CASSLGDRVQPQHF
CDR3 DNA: TGTGCCAGCAGTTTAGGGGACAGGGTCCAGCCCCAGCATTTT

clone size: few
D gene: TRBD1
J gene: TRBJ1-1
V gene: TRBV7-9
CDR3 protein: CASSYRDREAFF
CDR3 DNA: TGTGCCAGCAGCTACCGGGACAGGGAAGCTTTCTTT

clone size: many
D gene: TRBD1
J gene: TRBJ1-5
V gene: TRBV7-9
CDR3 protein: CASSLGQGYNQPQHF
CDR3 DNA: TGTGCCAGCAGCTTAGGACAGGGTTACAATCAGCCCCAGCATTTT

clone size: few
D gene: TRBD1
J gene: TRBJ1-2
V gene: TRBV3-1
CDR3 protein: CASSQGRQGDGYGYTF
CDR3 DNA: TGTGCCAGCAGCCAAGGGCGGCAGGGGGACGGCTATGGCTACACCTTC

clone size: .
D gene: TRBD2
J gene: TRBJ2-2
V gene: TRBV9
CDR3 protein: CASSPGLERSPRELFF
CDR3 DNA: TGTGCCAGCAGCCCGGGACTAGAGCGCTCGCCCAGGGAGCTGTTTTTT

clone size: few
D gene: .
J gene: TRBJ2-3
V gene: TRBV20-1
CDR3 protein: CSARVTFGQYF
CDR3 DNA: TGCAGTGCTAGAGTTACGTTTGGTCAGTATTTT

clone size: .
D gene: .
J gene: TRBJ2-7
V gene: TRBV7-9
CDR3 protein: CASSPDTEQYF
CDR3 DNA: TGTGCCAGCAGCCCTGACACCGAGCAGTACTTC

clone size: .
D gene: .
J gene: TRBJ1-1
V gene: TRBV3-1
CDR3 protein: CASSQEQGKAFF
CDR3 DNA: TGTGCCAGCAGCCAAGAACAGGGTAAGGCTTTCTTT

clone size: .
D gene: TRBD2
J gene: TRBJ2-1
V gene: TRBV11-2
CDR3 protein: CASSLIGTSGGGAYNEQFF
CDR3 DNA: TGTGCCAGCAGCTTAATCGGGACTAGCGGGGGAGGGGCTTACAATGAGCAGTTCTTC

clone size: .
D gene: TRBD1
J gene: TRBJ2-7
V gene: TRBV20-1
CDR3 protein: CSARFGTGNYEQYF
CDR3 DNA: TGCAGTGCTAGGTTCGGGACAGGGAACTACGAGCAGTACTTC

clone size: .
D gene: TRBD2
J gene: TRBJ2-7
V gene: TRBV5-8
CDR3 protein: CASSPDGTSGRIPGQYF
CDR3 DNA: TGTGCCAGCAGCCCGGACGGGACTAGCGGGAGAATTCCCGGGCAGTACTTC

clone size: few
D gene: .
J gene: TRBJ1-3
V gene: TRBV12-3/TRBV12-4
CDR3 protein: CASSFWRSSGNTIYF
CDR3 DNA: TGTGCCAGCAGTTTTTGGCGGAGTTCTGGAAACACCATATATTTT

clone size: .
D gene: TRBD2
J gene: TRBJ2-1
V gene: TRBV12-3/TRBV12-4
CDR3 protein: CASSRGLAGGINEQFF
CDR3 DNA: TGTGCCAGCAGCCGGGGACTAGCGGGAGGGATCAATGAGCAGTTCTTC

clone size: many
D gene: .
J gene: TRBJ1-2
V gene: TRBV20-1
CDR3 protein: CSASEAADYGYTF
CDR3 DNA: TGCAGTGCTAGTGAGGCAGCAGACTATGGCTACACCTTC